The text below deals with one TCR beta chain. The data belong to a study of graft-versus-host responses after intestinal transplantation. Researchers sorted proliferating CFSE-low CD3+CD4+ and CD3+CD8+ responders once the reaction had finished. The repertoire was sequenced with immunoSEQ multiplex PCR; TCRdb's copy has only in-frame clones and lacks some. Of 3,000 to 3,500 clones in the sample, approximately 34% are singletons; the top ten hold about 6.3%. CDR1 is SNHLY, CDR2 FYNNEI, per germline. This CDR3 is built from 19 residues. The V gene lost 5 bases and the J gene lost 5 bases, with 25 bases spanning the gap.

The sample was alloreactive CD4+ T cells from a mixed lymphocyte reaction culture, taken before transplantation. The subset is: CFSE-low proliferating T cells sorted from roughly 6-day pre-transplant mixed lymphocyte reaction (GvH or HvG direction). The clonotype was recovered from a human patient who was an organ donor for intestinal transplantation. The V call is TRBV2, the J call TRBJ2-6; no clear D. The CDR3: CASSKLFYRIQSRANVLTF. DNA of the CDR3: TGTGCCAGCAGTAAGCTGTTTTACCGGATACAAAGTCGGGCCAACGTCCTGACTTTC.